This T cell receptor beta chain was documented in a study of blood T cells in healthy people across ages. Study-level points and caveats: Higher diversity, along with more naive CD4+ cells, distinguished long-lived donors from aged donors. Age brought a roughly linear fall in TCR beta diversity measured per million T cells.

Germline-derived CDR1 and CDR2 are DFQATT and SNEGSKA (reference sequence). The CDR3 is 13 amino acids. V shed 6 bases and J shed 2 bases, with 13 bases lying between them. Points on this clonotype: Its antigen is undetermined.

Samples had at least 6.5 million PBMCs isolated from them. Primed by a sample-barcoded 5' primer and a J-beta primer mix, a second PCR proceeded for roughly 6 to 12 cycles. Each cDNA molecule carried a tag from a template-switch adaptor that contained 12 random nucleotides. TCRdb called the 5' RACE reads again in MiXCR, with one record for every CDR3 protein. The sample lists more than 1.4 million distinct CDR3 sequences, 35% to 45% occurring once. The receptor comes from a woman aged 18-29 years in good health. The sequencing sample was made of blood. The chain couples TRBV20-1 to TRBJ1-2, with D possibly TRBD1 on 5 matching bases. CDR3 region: CSAPPNRNYGYTF. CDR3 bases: TGCAGTGCCCCGCCGAACAGGAACTATGGCTACACCTTC.